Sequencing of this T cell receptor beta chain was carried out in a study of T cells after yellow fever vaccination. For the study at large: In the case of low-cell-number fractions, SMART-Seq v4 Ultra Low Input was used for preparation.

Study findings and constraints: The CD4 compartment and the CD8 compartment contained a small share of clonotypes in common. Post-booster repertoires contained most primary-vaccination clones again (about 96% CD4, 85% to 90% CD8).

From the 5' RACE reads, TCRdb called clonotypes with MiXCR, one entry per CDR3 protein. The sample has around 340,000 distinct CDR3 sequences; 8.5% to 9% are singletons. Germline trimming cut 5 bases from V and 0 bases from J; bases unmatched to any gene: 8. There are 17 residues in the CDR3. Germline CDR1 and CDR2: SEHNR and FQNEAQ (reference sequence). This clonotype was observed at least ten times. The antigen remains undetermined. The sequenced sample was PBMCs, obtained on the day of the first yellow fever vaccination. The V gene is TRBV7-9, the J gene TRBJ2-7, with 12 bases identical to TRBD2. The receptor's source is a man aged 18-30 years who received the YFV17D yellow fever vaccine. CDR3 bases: TGTGCCAGCAGCCCGAATCCGACTAGCGGGGGCTCCTACGAGCAGTACTTC. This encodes CASSPNPTSGGSYEQYF.